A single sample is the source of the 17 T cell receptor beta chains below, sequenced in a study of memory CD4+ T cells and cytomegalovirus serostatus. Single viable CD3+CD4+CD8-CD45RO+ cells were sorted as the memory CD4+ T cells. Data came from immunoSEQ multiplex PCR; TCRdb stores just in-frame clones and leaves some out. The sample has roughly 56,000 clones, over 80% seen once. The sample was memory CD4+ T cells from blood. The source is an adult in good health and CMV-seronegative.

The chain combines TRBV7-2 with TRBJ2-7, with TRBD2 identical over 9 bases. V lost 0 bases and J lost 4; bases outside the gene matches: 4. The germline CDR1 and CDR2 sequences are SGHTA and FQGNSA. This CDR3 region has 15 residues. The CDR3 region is CASSLAAGGRYEQYF. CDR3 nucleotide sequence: TGTGCCAGCAGCTTAGCGGCGGGGGGGCGATACGAGCAGTACTTC.

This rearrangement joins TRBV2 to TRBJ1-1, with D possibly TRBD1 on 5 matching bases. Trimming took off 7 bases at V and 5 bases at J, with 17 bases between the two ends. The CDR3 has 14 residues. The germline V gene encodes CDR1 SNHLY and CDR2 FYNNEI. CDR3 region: CASTRPRVGTEAFF. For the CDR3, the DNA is TGTGCCAGCACCCGCCCCAGGGTAGGTACTGAAGCTTTCTTT.

This CDR3 is CASSYSGTGRSTF. Written as DNA, the CDR3 is TGTGCCAGCAGTTACTCCGGGACAGGGAGAAGCACCTTC. V gene TRBV6-5 combines with J gene TRBJ1-2; 9 nucleotides align to TRBD1. Trimming at V came to 0 bases and at J to 13 bases, leaving 6 bases not matched to a gene. This CDR3 spans 13 amino acids. CDR1 is MNHEY and CDR2 is SVGAGI in the germline V gene.

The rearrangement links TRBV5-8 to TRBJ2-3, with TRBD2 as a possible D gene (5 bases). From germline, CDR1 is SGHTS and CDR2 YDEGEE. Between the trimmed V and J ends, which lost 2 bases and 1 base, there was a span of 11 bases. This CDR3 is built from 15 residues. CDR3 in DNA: TGTGCCAGCAGCTTAGGGCGGGCCCGCACAGATACGCAGTATTTT. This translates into CASSLGRARTDTQYF.

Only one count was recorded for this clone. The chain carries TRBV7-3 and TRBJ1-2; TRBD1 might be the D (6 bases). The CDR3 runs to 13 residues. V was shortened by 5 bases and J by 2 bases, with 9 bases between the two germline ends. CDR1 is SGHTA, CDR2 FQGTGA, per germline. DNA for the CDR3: TGTGCCAGCAGCCCCCAGGGGAACTATGGCTACACCTTC. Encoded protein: CASSPQGNYGYTF.

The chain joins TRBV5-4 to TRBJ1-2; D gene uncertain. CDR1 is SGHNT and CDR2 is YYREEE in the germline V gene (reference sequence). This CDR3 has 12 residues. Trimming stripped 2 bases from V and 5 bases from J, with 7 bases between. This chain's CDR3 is CASSFGEYGYTF. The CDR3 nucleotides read TGTGCCAGCAGCTTCGGGGAATATGGCTACACCTTC. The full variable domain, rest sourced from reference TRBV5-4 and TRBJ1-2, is ETGVTQSPTHLIKTRGQQVTLRCSSQSGHNTVSWYQQALGQGPQFIFQYYREEENGRGNFPPRFSGLQFPNYSSELNVNALELDDSALYLCASSFGEYGYTFGSGTRLTVV.

As DNA, the CDR3 is TGTGCCAGTAGGCCGCCGGGACTCCGGATTAACAATGAGCAGTTCTTC. It specifies CASRPPGLRINNEQFF. V usage is TRBV19 and J usage is TRBJ2-1; D possibly corresponds to TRBD2 (6 bases). The CDR3 length is 16 residues. Looked up from germline, CDR1 is LNHDA and CDR2 is SQIVND (reference sequence). Between the trimmed V and J ends, which lost 6 bases and 5 bases, there was a span of 20 bases.

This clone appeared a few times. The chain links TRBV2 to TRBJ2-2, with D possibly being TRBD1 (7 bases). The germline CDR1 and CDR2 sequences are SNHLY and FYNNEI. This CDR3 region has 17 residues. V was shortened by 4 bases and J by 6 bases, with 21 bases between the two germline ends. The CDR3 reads CASSVGPPGGRAGELFF. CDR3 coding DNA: TGTGCCAGCAGTGTTGGCCCCCCAGGGGGGCGGGCCGGGGAGCTGTTTTTT.

CDR3 DNA: TGTGCCAGCAGTTCCCCGAACACCGGGGAGCTGTTTTTT. This gives the protein CASSSPNTGELFF. The chain carries TRBV6-6 and TRBJ2-2, with D uncertain. Deletions cut 4 bases from V and 0 bases from J, with 3 bases between. CDR3 length: 13 residues. Germline assignment: CDR1 MNHNY and CDR2 SVGAGI (reference sequence).

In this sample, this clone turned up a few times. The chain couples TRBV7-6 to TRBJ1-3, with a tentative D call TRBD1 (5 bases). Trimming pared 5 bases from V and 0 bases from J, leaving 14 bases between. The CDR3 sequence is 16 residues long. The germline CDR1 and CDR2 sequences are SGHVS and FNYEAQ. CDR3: CASSQLYRSSGNTIYF. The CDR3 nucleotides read TGTGCCAGCAGCCAACTCTACAGGTCCTCTGGAAACACCATATATTTT.

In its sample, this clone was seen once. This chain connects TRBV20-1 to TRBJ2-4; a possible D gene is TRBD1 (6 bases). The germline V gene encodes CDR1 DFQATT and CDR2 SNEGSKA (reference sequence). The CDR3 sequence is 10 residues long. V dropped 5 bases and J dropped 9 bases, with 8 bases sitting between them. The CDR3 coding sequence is TGCAGTGCTTCGACAGGCATTCAGTACTTC. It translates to CSASTGIQYF.

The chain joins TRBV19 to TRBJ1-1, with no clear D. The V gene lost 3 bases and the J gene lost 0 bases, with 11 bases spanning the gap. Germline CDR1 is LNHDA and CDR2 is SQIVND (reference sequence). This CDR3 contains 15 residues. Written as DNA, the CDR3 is TGTGCCAGTAGTATCTGGTACCACATGAACACTGAAGCTTTCTTT. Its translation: CASSIWYHMNTEAFF.

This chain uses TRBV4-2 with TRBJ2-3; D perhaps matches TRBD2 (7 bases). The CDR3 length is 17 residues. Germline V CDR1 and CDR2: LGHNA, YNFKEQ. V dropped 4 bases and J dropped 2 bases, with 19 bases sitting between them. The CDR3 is CASSRLALGGPTDTQYF. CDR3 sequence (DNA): TGTGCCAGCAGCCGGCTGGCGTTGGGGGGGCCCACAGATACGCAGTATTTT.

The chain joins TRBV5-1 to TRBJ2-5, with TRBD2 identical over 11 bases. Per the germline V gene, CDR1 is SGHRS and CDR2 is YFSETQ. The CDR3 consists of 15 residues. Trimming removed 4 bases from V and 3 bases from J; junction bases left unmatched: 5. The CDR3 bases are TGCGCCAGCAGCGGGCTAGCGGGGGGAAAAGAGACCCAGTACTTC. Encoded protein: CASSGLAGGKETQYF. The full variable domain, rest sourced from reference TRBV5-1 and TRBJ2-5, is KAGVTQTPRYLIKTRGQQVTLSCSPISGHRSVSWYQQTPGQGLQFLFEYFSETQRNKGNFPGRFSGRQFSNSRSEMNVSTLELGDSALYLCASSGLAGGKETQYFGPGTRLLVL.

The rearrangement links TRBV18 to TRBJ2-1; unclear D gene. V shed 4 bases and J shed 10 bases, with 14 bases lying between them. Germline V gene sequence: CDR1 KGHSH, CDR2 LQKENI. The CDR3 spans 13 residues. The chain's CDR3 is CASSLSDSREQFF. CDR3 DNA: TGTGCCAGCTCACTTTCTGACTCTAGGGAGCAGTTCTTC.

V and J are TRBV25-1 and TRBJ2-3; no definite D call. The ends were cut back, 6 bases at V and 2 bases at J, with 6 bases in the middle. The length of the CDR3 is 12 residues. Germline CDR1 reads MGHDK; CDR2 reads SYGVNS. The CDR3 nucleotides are TGTGCCAGCAGCCGATCCACAGATACGCAGTATTTT. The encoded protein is CASSRSTDTQYF.

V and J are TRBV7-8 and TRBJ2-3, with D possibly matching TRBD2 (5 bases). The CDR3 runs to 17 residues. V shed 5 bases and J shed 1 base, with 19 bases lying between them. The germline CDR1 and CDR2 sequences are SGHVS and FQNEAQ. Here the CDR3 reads CASSTRVGQRRTDTQYF. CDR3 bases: TGTGCCAGCAGCACCCGGGTTGGCCAGCGGCGCACAGATACGCAGTATTTT.